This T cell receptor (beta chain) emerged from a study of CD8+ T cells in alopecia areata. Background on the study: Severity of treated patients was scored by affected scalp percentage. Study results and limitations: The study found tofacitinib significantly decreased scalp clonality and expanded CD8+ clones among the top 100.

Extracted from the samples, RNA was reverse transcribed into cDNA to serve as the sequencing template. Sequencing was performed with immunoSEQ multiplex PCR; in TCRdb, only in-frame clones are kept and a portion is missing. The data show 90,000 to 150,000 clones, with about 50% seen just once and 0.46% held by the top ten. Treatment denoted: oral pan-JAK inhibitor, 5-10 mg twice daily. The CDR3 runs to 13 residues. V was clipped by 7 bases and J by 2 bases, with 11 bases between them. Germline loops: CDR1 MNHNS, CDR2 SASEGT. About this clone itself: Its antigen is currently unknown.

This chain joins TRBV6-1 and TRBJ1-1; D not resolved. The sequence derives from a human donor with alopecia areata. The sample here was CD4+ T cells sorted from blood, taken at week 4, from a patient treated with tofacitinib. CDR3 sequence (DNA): TGTGCCAGCATGGGCGGATACAACACTGAAGCTTTCTTT. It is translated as CASMGGYNTEAFF.